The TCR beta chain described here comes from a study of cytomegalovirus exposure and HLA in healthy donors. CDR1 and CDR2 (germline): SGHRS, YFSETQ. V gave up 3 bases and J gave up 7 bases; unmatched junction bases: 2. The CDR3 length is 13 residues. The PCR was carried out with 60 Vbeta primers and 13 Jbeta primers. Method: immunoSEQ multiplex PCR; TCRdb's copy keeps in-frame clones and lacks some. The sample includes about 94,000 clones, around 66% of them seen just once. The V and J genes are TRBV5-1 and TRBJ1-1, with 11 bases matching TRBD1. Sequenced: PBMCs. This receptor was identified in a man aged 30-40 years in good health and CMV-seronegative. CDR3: CASSWTGGREAFF. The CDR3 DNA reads TGCGCCAGCAGCTGGACAGGGGGCCGTGAAGCTTTCTTT.